A single T cell receptor (beta chain) is shown here with its context. The antigen remains unidentified. Treatment given: around 19 received Ad26.COV2.S at low or high dose, single or two shots; several received placebo; per-sample allocation not given. Sampling was performed 63 days after the first vaccine or placebo injection. Built on an Ad26 vector, the vaccine expressed Wuhan-strain SARS-CoV-2 spike. This sample was taken from a study of Ad26.COV2.S vaccination and SARS-CoV-2 variants. Overall study results and limits: Vaccine recipients and placebo recipients showed similar non-spike TCR breadth. Spike-specific CD8+ and CD4+ T cell responses reportedly showed substantial breadth after vaccination.

Produced via immunoSEQ multiplex PCR; TCRdb's table is partial and in-frame only. The sample carries 320,000 or so clones, roughly 90% recorded once. The starting material was peripheral blood, obtained in a trial of Ad26.COV2.S vaccine versus placebo. The clonotype originates from a person between 18 and 59 years old who received the Ad26.COV2.S COVID-19 vaccine or a placebo.

This chain's CDR3 is CSASAMTQNQPQHF. The DNA for the CDR3 is TGCAGTGCTAGTGCCATGACCCAAAATCAGCCCCAGCATTTT. The V call is TRBV20-1, the J call TRBJ1-5; D is uncertain. The CDR3 runs 14 residues. Germline V gene sequence: CDR1 DFQATT, CDR2 SNEGSKA (reference sequence). V was trimmed by 3 bases and J by 4 bases, leaving 13 bases between them.